A single sample is the source of the 2 T cell receptor beta chains below, sequenced in a study of blood T cell repertoires in COVID-19. The protocol was immunoSEQ multiplex PCR, while the TCRdb copy is restricted to in-frame clones and leaves out a portion. The table has around 49,000 clones, around 80% seen once; the top ten hold roughly 6.1%. The specimen sequenced was PBMCs or T cells enriched from blood (not recorded which). The receptor set was obtained from a woman aged 45-65 years with acute COVID-19.

The chain is built from TRBV19 and TRBJ2-5; 8 nucleotides align to TRBD2. Germline V gene sequence: CDR1 LNHDA, CDR2 SQIVND (reference sequence). The CDR3 has 14 amino acids. V lost 5 bases, J lost 3 bases, and 5 bases stayed unmatched. CDR3 coding DNA: TGTGCCAGTAGTTACGGACTAGCAGAAGAGACCCAGTACTTC. Residues: CASSYGLAEETQYF.

The rearrangement links TRBV7-6 to TRBJ1-4; maybe TRBD1 (6 bases). This CDR3 contains 17 residues. CDR1 and CDR2 from the germline V gene are SGHVS and FNYEAQ. V was clipped by 5 bases and J by 3 bases, with 19 bases between them. The CDR3 bases are TGTGCCAGCAGCCCTGATGTTATACAGGGAGCTAATGAAAAACTGTTTTTT. Translated: CASSPDVIQGANEKLFF.